The subject of this entry is one TCR beta chain. What it binds is unknown. The entry originates in a study of CD8 T cells in ankylosing spondylitis. Study-level findings and limits: From matched ankylosing spondylitis synovial fluid, disease-linked clones were reportedly recovered at significantly enriched levels. Ankylosing spondylitis blood appeared to carry a characteristic TCR beta motif of roughly eight highly homologous variants. Several of the motif variants were reported before in synovial fluid and blood from reactive arthritis.

For TCR beta, libraries came from quantitative 5'-RACE with molecular barcodes. TCRdb independently ran MiXCR on the 5' RACE reads; one entry per CDR3 protein. This table holds roughly 180,000 distinct CDR3 sequences, roughly 10% found once. The clonotype comes from a female donor with ankylosing spondylitis or in good health (not recorded which). The material sequenced was blood, either unsorted or a sorted T cell fraction (not recorded which).

The CDR3 nucleotides are TGTGCCAGCAGCGTAGAGGGCAGGAACACTGAAGCTTTCTTT. Residues: CASSVEGRNTEAFF. V usage is TRBV9 and J usage is TRBJ1-1; D unclear. Germline V gene sequence: CDR1 SGDLS, CDR2 YYNGEE. The V end was cut by 0 bases, the J end by 1 base, with 7 bases between. This CDR3 region has 14 residues. The full variable domain, rest sourced from reference TRBV9 and TRBJ1-1, is DSGVTQTPKHLITATGQRVTLRCSPRSGDLSVYWYQQSLDQGLQFLIQYYNGEERAKGNILERFSAQQFPDLHSELNLSSLELGDSALYFCASSVEGRNTEAFFGQGTRLTVV.